These T cell receptor beta chains were read from a single sample in a study of cytomegalovirus exposure and HLA in healthy donors. Assay used: immunoSEQ multiplex PCR; TCRdb lists only in-frame clones, some missing. Of approximately 110,000 clones in the sample, around 79% were seen once. The sequenced sample consisted of PBMCs. The source is a woman in her forties in good health and CMV-seronegative. CDR3s include the opening cysteine and the closing phenylalanine or tryptophan. Each record gives: V gene, CDR3 length, D gene, J gene, clone size, CDR3 DNA, CDR3 protein. D genes are given only for firm matches. Size is omitted from some rows. Given values are once, few, many or a class for expanded clones.

v_call: TRBV11-2
cdr3_length: 17
d_call: TRBD1
j_call: TRBJ1-1
clone_size: -
cdr3_nt: TGTGCCAGCAGCTTAGCGGGGACAGGGGCCCTGAGCACTGAAGCTTTCTTT
cdr3_aa: CASSLAGTGALSTEAFF

v_call: TRBV5-4
cdr3_length: 17
d_call: -
j_call: TRBJ2-1
clone_size: -
cdr3_nt: TGTGCCAGCAGCTCCGCGCGGAGGACGAGCTCCTACAATGAGCAGTTCTTC
cdr3_aa: CASSSARRTSSYNEQFF

v_call: TRBV7-9
cdr3_length: 14
d_call: -
j_call: TRBJ1-1
clone_size: -
cdr3_nt: TGTGCCAGCAGCTTACTATCAACGAACACTGAAGCTTTCTTT
cdr3_aa: CASSLLSTNTEAFF

v_call: TRBV7-9
cdr3_length: 16
d_call: TRBD1
j_call: TRBJ2-5
clone_size: few
cdr3_nt: TGTGCCAGCAGCTTACCCTTCACAGGGGTGGAAGAGACCCAGTACTTC
cdr3_aa: CASSLPFTGVEETQYF

v_call: TRBV6-1
cdr3_length: 15
d_call: -
j_call: TRBJ1-5
clone_size: -
cdr3_nt: TGTGCCAGCAAGGGGCCAGGGAAATTAGATCAGCCCCAGCATTTT
cdr3_aa: CASKGPGKLDQPQHF

v_call: TRBV9
cdr3_length: 15
d_call: TRBD2
j_call: TRBJ2-1
clone_size: -
cdr3_nt: TGTGCCAGCAGCGGTAGCGGGAGTTCCTACAATGAGCAGTTCTTC
cdr3_aa: CASSGSGSSYNEQFF

v_call: TRBV12-5
cdr3_length: 13
d_call: TRBD1
j_call: TRBJ1-1
clone_size: -
cdr3_nt: TGCGATTTCCTTCAGGGGGACAACACTGAAGCTTTCTTT
cdr3_aa: CDFLQGDNTEAFF

v_call: TRBV21-1
cdr3_length: 17
d_call: -
j_call: TRBJ2-4
clone_size: -
cdr3_nt: -
cdr3_aa: CASSRGLAGVAGGIQYF

v_call: TRBV19
cdr3_length: 16
d_call: TRBD1
j_call: TRBJ2-2
clone_size: -
cdr3_nt: TGTGCCAGTAGTCCCCCCAGGGGGCGGGGCACCGGGGAGCTGTTTTTT
cdr3_aa: CASSPPRGRGTGELFF

v_call: TRBV27
cdr3_length: 15
d_call: -
j_call: TRBJ1-2
clone_size: -
cdr3_nt: TGTGCCAGCAGTTTCTCTAACAGAGCCTTGGGTGGCTACACCTTC
cdr3_aa: CASSFSNRALGGYTF

v_call: TRBV4-3
cdr3_length: 17
d_call: TRBD1
j_call: TRBJ1-4
clone_size: few
cdr3_nt: TGCGCCAGCAGCCAAGAAGGGACAGGGAAGGCTGGTGAAAAACTGTTTTTT
cdr3_aa: CASSQEGTGKAGEKLFF

v_call: TRBV30
cdr3_length: 15
d_call: TRBD2
j_call: TRBJ2-5
clone_size: -
cdr3_nt: TGTGCCTGGAGTAAGAAGGCGGGAGAACGAGAGACCCAGTACTTC
cdr3_aa: CAWSKKAGERETQYF

v_call: TRBV5-1
cdr3_length: 18
d_call: TRBD1
j_call: TRBJ2-7
clone_size: -
cdr3_nt: TGCGCCAGCAGCTCAACCGGACAGGGGGCGAGCTTGAAGGACGAGCAGTACTTC
cdr3_aa: CASSSTGQGASLKDEQYF

v_call: TRBV27
cdr3_length: 14
d_call: TRBD1
j_call: TRBJ1-2
clone_size: -
cdr3_nt: TGTGCCAGCAGTGACCGGGACAGGGCCTATGGCTACACCTTC
cdr3_aa: CASSDRDRAYGYTF

v_call: TRBV27
cdr3_length: 15
d_call: TRBD1
j_call: TRBJ2-1
clone_size: -
cdr3_nt: TGTGCCAGCACGAATCCGGGACAGGGAATCAATGAGCAGTTCTTC
cdr3_aa: CASTNPGQGINEQFF

v_call: TRBV27
cdr3_length: 16
d_call: -
j_call: TRBJ1-1
clone_size: -
cdr3_nt: TGTGCCAGCAGTCCCAGCAGGGGAGAGCAGGACACTGAAGCTTTCTTT
cdr3_aa: CASSPSRGEQDTEAFF

v_call: TRBV10-3
cdr3_length: 16
d_call: TRBD2
j_call: TRBJ2-3
clone_size: -
cdr3_nt: TGTGCCATCAGTCTAGCGGGGGGGCTTGGTACAGATACGCAGTATTTT
cdr3_aa: CAISLAGGLGTDTQYF

v_call: TRBV7-2
cdr3_length: 16
d_call: TRBD2
j_call: TRBJ2-4
clone_size: -
cdr3_nt: TGTGCCAGCAGCTCAATAGCGGGGGGGAGCAAAAACATTCAGTACTTC
cdr3_aa: CASSSIAGGSKNIQYF

v_call: TRBV2
cdr3_length: 12
d_call: -
j_call: TRBJ2-1
clone_size: -
cdr3_nt: TGTGCCAGCACCTACTCCAGGAATGAGCAGTTCTTC
cdr3_aa: CASTYSRNEQFF

v_call: TRBV19
cdr3_length: 11
d_call: -
j_call: TRBJ1-4
clone_size: few
cdr3_nt: TGTGCCAGTGGGCCTGGGGAAAAACTGTTTTTT
cdr3_aa: CASGPGEKLFF

v_call: TRBV4-3
cdr3_length: 15
d_call: TRBD2
j_call: TRBJ2-7
clone_size: -
cdr3_nt: TGCGCCAGCAGCCAAGAAACTAGCGAGGGCTACGAGCAGTACTTC
cdr3_aa: CASSQETSEGYEQYF

v_call: TRBV28
cdr3_length: 14
d_call: -
j_call: TRBJ1-3
clone_size: -
cdr3_nt: TGTGCCAGCAGTATCGGAGTGTCTGGAAACACCATATATTTT
cdr3_aa: CASSIGVSGNTIYF

v_call: TRBV19
cdr3_length: 16
d_call: -
j_call: TRBJ2-2
clone_size: -
cdr3_nt: TGTGCCAGTAGTATCTTGACGGGAGTCAGAACCGGGGAGCTGTTTTTT
cdr3_aa: CASSILTGVRTGELFF

v_call: TRBV28
cdr3_length: 14
d_call: -
j_call: TRBJ2-1
clone_size: once
cdr3_nt: TGTGCCAGCAGTTTTCTACAGGGCCACAATGAGCAGTTCTTC
cdr3_aa: CASSFLQGHNEQFF

v_call: TRBV27
cdr3_length: 14
d_call: TRBD1
j_call: TRBJ1-4
clone_size: -
cdr3_nt: TGTGCAACCTCGGGGACAGCCTTAGGGGAAAAACTGTTTTTT
cdr3_aa: CATSGTALGEKLFF

v_call: TRBV28
cdr3_length: 14
d_call: TRBD2
j_call: TRBJ2-1
clone_size: -
cdr3_nt: TGTGCCAGCAGAGATAGCGGGAGAGGCAATGAGCAGTTCTTC
cdr3_aa: CASRDSGRGNEQFF

v_call: TRBV28
cdr3_length: 15
d_call: TRBD1
j_call: TRBJ2-2
clone_size: -
cdr3_nt: TGTGCCAGCAGTCCCCCAGGGGGAGTCACCGGGGAGCTGTTTTTT
cdr3_aa: CASSPPGGVTGELFF

v_call: TRBV28
cdr3_length: 15
d_call: TRBD2
j_call: TRBJ2-2
clone_size: -
cdr3_nt: TGTGCCAGCAGTTTTTCAGGGACTAGCACCGGGGAGCTGTTTTTT
cdr3_aa: CASSFSGTSTGELFF

v_call: TRBV14
cdr3_length: 15
d_call: -
j_call: TRBJ2-3
clone_size: -
cdr3_nt: TGTGCCAGCAGCCCCCAAGCTAACCGGGGAGATACGCAGTATTTT
cdr3_aa: CASSPQANRGDTQYF

v_call: TRBV19
cdr3_length: 15
d_call: -
j_call: TRBJ2-1
clone_size: -
cdr3_nt: TGTGCCAGTAGTATTCGCCCCCCGGGGAACAATGAGCAGTTCTTC
cdr3_aa: CASSIRPPGNNEQFF

v_call: TRBV11-2
cdr3_length: 15
d_call: TRBD1
j_call: TRBJ2-7
clone_size: -
cdr3_nt: TGTGCCAGCGGGGGCAGTAACACAGGGGGATACGAGCAGTACTTC
cdr3_aa: CASGGSNTGGYEQYF

v_call: TRBV7-2
cdr3_length: 13
d_call: -
j_call: TRBJ1-2
clone_size: -
cdr3_nt: TGTGCCAGCAGCTTAGAGCGGAACTATGGCTACACCTTC
cdr3_aa: CASSLERNYGYTF

v_call: TRBV15
cdr3_length: 13
d_call: TRBD1
j_call: TRBJ2-5
clone_size: few
cdr3_nt: TGTGCCACCAGCAGAGACAGGGGGGAGACCCAGTACTTC
cdr3_aa: CATSRDRGETQYF

v_call: TRBV15
cdr3_length: 13
d_call: -
j_call: TRBJ2-1
clone_size: -
cdr3_nt: TGTGCCACCAGCAGAGATCGCCTGGCGGGCCCGTTCTTC
cdr3_aa: CATSRDRLAGPFF

v_call: TRBV9
cdr3_length: 15
d_call: TRBD1
j_call: TRBJ2-2
clone_size: -
cdr3_nt: TGTGCCAGCAGCGCCTCCGGGACAGGGACCGGGGAGCTGTTTTTT
cdr3_aa: CASSASGTGTGELFF

v_call: TRBV28
cdr3_length: 15
d_call: -
j_call: TRBJ1-1
clone_size: -
cdr3_nt: TGTGCCAGCACCCCTGGGGGGGCGACGGGCCTTGAAGCTTTCTTT
cdr3_aa: CASTPGGATGLEAFF

v_call: TRBV2
cdr3_length: 14
d_call: -
j_call: TRBJ2-2
clone_size: -
cdr3_nt: TGTGCCAGCAAAAGACAGGATAACACCGGGGAGCTGTTTTTT
cdr3_aa: CASKRQDNTGELFF

v_call: TRBV9
cdr3_length: 19
d_call: -
j_call: TRBJ1-4
clone_size: -
cdr3_nt: TGTGCCAGCAGCGTAGATGTTGGAGCAGTGATGGAGGTCAATGAAAAACTGTTTTTT
cdr3_aa: CASSVDVGAVMEVNEKLFF

v_call: TRBV4-3
cdr3_length: 15
d_call: -
j_call: TRBJ1-1
clone_size: -
cdr3_nt: TGCGCCAGCAGCCAAGGTATGGGGGCCCTCACGGAAGCTTTCTTT
cdr3_aa: CASSQGMGALTEAFF

v_call: TRBV4-2
cdr3_length: 15
d_call: -
j_call: TRBJ2-2
clone_size: -
cdr3_nt: TGTGCCAGCAGCCAAGCCAGCGGCAACACCGGGGAGCTGTTTTTT
cdr3_aa: CASSQASGNTGELFF

v_call: TRBV27
cdr3_length: 16
d_call: -
j_call: TRBJ2-1
clone_size: -
cdr3_nt: TGTGCCAGCAGTTTTGAGGCAGGGGTGGTAGGCAATGAGCAGTTCTTC
cdr3_aa: CASSFEAGVVGNEQFF

v_call: TRBV18
cdr3_length: 14
d_call: -
j_call: TRBJ1-2
clone_size: -
cdr3_nt: TGTGCCAGCTCACCGCCAGGGCAGATACATGGCTACACCTTC
cdr3_aa: CASSPPGQIHGYTF

v_call: TRBV7-2
cdr3_length: 15
d_call: -
j_call: TRBJ1-6
clone_size: -
cdr3_nt: TGTGCCAGCAGCACACAGGGAGTCAGTAGTTCACCCCTCCACTTT
cdr3_aa: CASSTQGVSSSPLHF

v_call: TRBV4-3
cdr3_length: 14
d_call: TRBD1
j_call: TRBJ2-7
clone_size: -
cdr3_nt: TGCGCCAGCAGCCGAGTGACAGGGTTCGACGAGCAGTACTTC
cdr3_aa: CASSRVTGFDEQYF

v_call: TRBV10-2
cdr3_length: 16
d_call: -
j_call: TRBJ1-1
clone_size: few
cdr3_nt: TGCGCCAGCAGTGAGTCGAGGATTGGAGAGATAACTGAAGCTTTCTTT
cdr3_aa: CASSESRIGEITEAFF

v_call: TRBV30
cdr3_length: 14
d_call: -
j_call: TRBJ1-3
clone_size: -
cdr3_nt: TGTGCCTGGGGGAAAGGACTTTCACCAAGCACCATATATTTT
cdr3_aa: CAWGKGLSPSTIYF

v_call: TRBV7-9
cdr3_length: 14
d_call: -
j_call: TRBJ2-7
clone_size: few
cdr3_nt: TGTGCCAGCAGCTTTGGACAGAACTCCTACGAGCAGTACTTC
cdr3_aa: CASSFGQNSYEQYF

v_call: TRBV7-2
cdr3_length: 14
d_call: -
j_call: TRBJ2-4
clone_size: -
cdr3_nt: TGTGCCAGCAGCCCGGACACAGCCAAAAACATTCAGTACTTC
cdr3_aa: CASSPDTAKNIQYF

v_call: TRBV25-1
cdr3_length: 15
d_call: TRBD1
j_call: TRBJ1-4
clone_size: -
cdr3_nt: TGTGCCAGCAGTGAGGGGCAGGGGGGTGGTGAAAAACTGTTTTTT
cdr3_aa: CASSEGQGGGEKLFF